Listed here is a single T cell receptor beta chain. The table came from immunoSEQ multiplex PCR; TCRdb's copy has only in-frame clones and leaves some out. The sample lists 550,000 to 800,000 clones; 80% to 90% were seen once. Germline CDR1 is MDHEN and CDR2 is SYDVKM. This CDR3 region has 16 residues. Trimming took 4 bases from V and 0 from J, leaving 10 bases between them. This specimen belongs to a study of shared T cell receptors in the human thymus. These records were also assigned to another study, of human thymus T cells.

The TCR was taken from a girl less than two years old with a congenital heart defect. The sample was thymocytes. The J gene is TRBJ1-6, the V gene TRBV28, with TRBD1 as a possible D gene (5 bases). CDR3 residues: CASSWDGSSYNSPLHF. CDR3 nucleotide sequence: TGTGCCAGCAGTTGGGACGGGAGCTCCTATAATTCACCCCTCCACTTT.